Shown below are 7 T cell receptor beta chains from a single sample sequenced in a study of T cell responses to AZD1222 COVID-19 vaccine. Data came from immunoSEQ multiplex PCR; TCRdb stores just in-frame clones and leaves some out. The profile shows 54,000 or so clones, approximately 88% of them singletons. Specimen: peripheral blood, collected on day 0 of AZD1222 vaccination. All receptors come from an adult in good health.

This chain links TRBV7-2 with TRBJ2-5; no clear D gene. From germline, CDR1 is SGHTA and CDR2 FQGNSA. The CDR3 has 15 amino acids. The V gene lost 5 bases and the J gene lost 2 bases, with 15 bases spanning the gap. The CDR3 sequence: CASSPFSRQQETQYF. CDR3 sequence (DNA): TGTGCCAGCAGCCCGTTCTCCCGCCAACAAGAGACCCAGTACTTC.

The gene calls are TRBV19 and TRBJ2-1, with 13 positions matching TRBD2. The CDR3 spans 15 residues. Unmatched junction bases numbered 9, after V lost 8 bases and J lost 8 bases. CDR1 is LNHDA and CDR2 is SQIVND in the germline V gene (reference sequence). CDR3 nucleotide sequence: TGTGCCAGTCGGACTAGCGGGAGTCCGAGCGATGAGCAGTTCTTC. Translated, it gives CASRTSGSPSDEQFF.

The J gene is TRBJ2-7, the V gene TRBV11-3; 9 bases map to TRBD1. Germline assignment: CDR1 SGHNT and CDR2 YENEEA. CDR3 length equals 15 residues. V gave up 6 bases and J gave up 1 base; unmatched junction bases: 7. CDR3 nucleotides: TGTGCCAGCAGGAAAGGGACAGGGAAGTCCTACGAGCAGTACTTC. Amino acids: CASRKGTGKSYEQYF.

The table lists this clone with a few counts. V gene TRBV5-1 combines with J gene TRBJ2-2; D is possibly TRBD1 or TRBD2 (6 bases each). V lost 3 bases, J lost 7 bases, and 13 bases lay in between. The CDR3 runs to 14 residues. Germline loops: CDR1 SGHRS, CDR2 YFSETQ. CDR3 coding DNA: TGCGCCAGCAGCTGGGGGGCGCAGGGCGGGGAGCTGTTTTTT. Protein: CASSWGAQGGELFF. The full variable domain, its missing parts supplied by reference TRBV5-1 and TRBJ2-2, is KAGVTQTPRYLIKTRGQQVTLSCSPISGHRSVSWYQQTPGQGLQFLFEYFSETQRNKGNFPGRFSGRQFSNSRSEMNVSTLELGDSALYLCASSWGAQGGELFFGEGSRLTVL.

The V gene is TRBV28, the J gene TRBJ1-4; D is perhaps TRBD1 (6 bases). This CDR3 region has 16 residues. Germline V CDR1 and CDR2: MDHEN, SYDVKM. The germline V and J ends were trimmed by 5 bases and 5 bases, with 18 bases remaining between them. The CDR3 spells CASSHGRDTSNEKLFF. CDR3 coding DNA: TGTGCCAGCAGTCACGGCCGGGACACTTCAAATGAAAAACTGTTTTTT.

The chain combines TRBV11-2 with TRBJ2-7, with TRBD1 as a possible D gene (7 bases). The germline gives CDR1 SGHAT, CDR2 FQNNGV. There are 12 residues in the CDR3. Trimming left V 6 bases short and J 4 bases short, with 10 bases between. CDR3 sequence reads: CASRAGQYEQYF. The CDR3, as DNA: TGTGCCAGCAGGGCGGGACAGTACGAGCAGTACTTC. The full variable domain, its missing parts supplied by reference TRBV11-2 and TRBJ2-7, is EAGVAQSPRYKIIEKRQSVAFWCNPISGHATLYWYQQILGQGPKLLIQFQNNGVVDDSQLPKDRFSAERLKGVDSTLKIQPAKLEDSAVYLCASRAGQYEQYFGPGTRLTVT.

This sequence joins TRBV9 and TRBJ2-3, with 10 bases fitting TRBD2. The CDR3 spans 16 residues. V lost 4 bases to trimming and J lost 2 bases; unmatched junction nucleotides: 7. Germline loops: CDR1 SGDLS, CDR2 YYNGEE. The CDR3 spells CASSPGTSDHTDTQYF. In DNA form, the CDR3 reads TGTGCCAGCAGCCCCGGGACTAGCGACCACACAGATACGCAGTATTTT.